This is a list of T cell receptor beta chains from one sample in a study of blood T cells in healthy people across ages. TCRdb called the 5' RACE reads again in MiXCR, with one record for every CDR3 protein. The sample lists just over 1 million distinct CDR3 sequences, 35% to 55% occurring once. Sequencing was done on a sample of blood. These receptors all come from a woman aged 55 to 70 in good health. CDR3s include the opening cysteine and the closing phenylalanine or tryptophan. The D gene is left open where the match is weak. A clone size is listed for some rows: how often the clone was seen (once, few, many), or a class if it is expanded.

D	V	size	J	length	DNA	CDR3
.	TRBV4-3	once	TRBJ1-2	17	TGCGCCAGCAGCCAAGATATGGAGAGGGCAGCCTCTTATGGCTACACCTTC	CASSQDMERAASYGYTF
.	TRBV29-1	.	TRBJ2-3	13	TGCAGCGTTGTTTCTGGGGGGACAGATACGCAGTATTTT	CSVVSGGTDTQYF
.	TRBV7-8	.	TRBJ2-3	15	TGTGCCAGCAGCTTAGCAGGGAGGATGGGAGATACGCAGTATTTT	CASSLAGRMGDTQYF
.	TRBV21-1	.	TRBJ2-2	15	TGTGCCAGCAGCGCCCTCGCCACAGTCACCGGGGAGCTGTTTTTT	CASSALATVTGELFF
TRBD1	TRBV29-1	many	TRBJ2-5	14	TGCAGCGTCCCGACAGGGGGCAAGAAAGAGACCCAGTACTTC	CSVPTGGKKETQYF
TRBD2	TRBV4-2	few	TRBJ2-1	15	TGTGCCAGCAGCTCCGGGACTAGGCCGTACAATGAGCAGTTCTTC	CASSSGTRPYNEQFF
TRBD2	TRBV5-1	.	TRBJ2-5	17	TGCGCCAGCAGCTTGGGAAGGACTAGCGGGAGTTTCGGTGAGCAGTACTTC	CASSLGRTSGSFGEQYF
TRBD1	TRBV29-1	.	TRBJ2-5	17	TGCAGCGTGGCGCGAACCGTGGGACAGGGGTGGCACAATGAGCAGTACTTC	CSVARTVGQGWHNEQYF
.	TRBV12-3/TRBV12-4	.	TRBJ1-5	14	TGTGCCAGCAGTCGGGACCGCAGCAATCAGCCCCAGCATTTT	CASSRDRSNQPQHF
TRBD2	TRBV7-6	.	TRBJ2-7	19	TGTGCCAGCAGCTTAGGGGGTTGGAGTAGCGGGCGAGTTGGAGGCGAGCAGTACTTC	CASSLGGWSSGRVGGEQYF
TRBD2	TRBV7-9	many	TRBJ2-1	15	TGTGCCAGCAGCCCCAGCGGGAGGGCCTACAATGAGCAGTTCTTC	CASSPSGRAYNEQFF
.	TRBV6-5	few	TRBJ2-3	16	TGTGCCAGCAGGGAGTCCCCGGGACACCCCACAGATACGCAGTATTTT	CASRESPGHPTDTQYF
TRBD1	TRBV7-9	.	TRBJ2-1	16	TGTGCCAGCAGCTTCCCGGACAGGGGGAGAGGGAATGAGCAGTTCTTC	CASSFPDRGRGNEQFF
TRBD1	TRBV4-1	.	TRBJ2-1	15	TGCGCCAGCAGCCACGGACAGGGGGTTTACAATGAGCAGTTCTTC	CASSHGQGVYNEQFF
.	TRBV12-3/TRBV12-4	.	TRBJ2-2	13	TGTGCCAGCAGTTTCGAGGGTCCCGGGGAGCTGTTTTTT	CASSFEGPGELFF
.	TRBV5-1	few	TRBJ2-7	13	TGTGCCAGCAGTTTGGGAGGAGATAACGAGCAGTACTTC	CASSLGGDNEQYF
.	TRBV15	.	TRBJ2-1	15	TGTGCCACCAGCACTCCCCACCACGGGCCCGATGAGCAGTTCTTC	CATSTPHHGPDEQFF
.	TRBV6-5	.	TRBJ1-4	13	TGTGCCAGCAGTCCCCACAGGGAGGAAAAACTGTTTTTT	CASSPHREEKLFF
TRBD2	TRBV11-2	.	TRBJ2-7	15	TGTGCCAGCAGCCGCGGGGCGGGAGGTACCTACGAGCAGTACTTC	CASSRGAGGTYEQYF
TRBD2	TRBV4-2	.	TRBJ2-2	15	TGTGCCAGCAGCCAAGATGGGACTAGCGCCGGGGAGCTGTTTTTT	CASSQDGTSAGELFF
.	TRBV27	.	TRBJ2-7	13	TGTGCCAGCGGCTATAGCGATGGCAATGAGCAGTACTTC	CASGYSDGNEQYF
TRBD1	TRBV25-1	.	TRBJ1-6	14	TGTGCCAGCACCGGGACAGTGAACAATTCACCCCTCCACTTT	CASTGTVNNSPLHF
TRBD1	TRBV2	.	TRBJ2-5	9	TGTGCCAGCAGGACAGGGCAGTACTTC	CASRTGQYF
.	TRBV10-3	many	TRBJ2-5	13	TGTGCCATCAGTGGGAGTCAGGGAGAGACCCAGTACTTC	CAISGSQGETQYF
.	TRBV28	few	TRBJ2-4	14	TGTGCCAGCAGCCGGGTCCTAGCCAAAAACATTCAGTACTTC	CASSRVLAKNIQYF
.	TRBV25-1	.	TRBJ1-2	13	TGTGCCAGCTTTTCGAGGGGCGACTATGGCTACACCTTC	CASFSRGDYGYTF
TRBD1	TRBV12-3/TRBV12-4	.	TRBJ1-2	16	TGTGCCAGCAGACCTGGATCGACAGGGGGGATTGGAGGCTACACCTTC	CASRPGSTGGIGGYTF
.	TRBV10-3	.	TRBJ2-7	13	TGTGCCACCTTCCTGGTTTACTCCTACGAGCAGTACTTC	CATFLVYSYEQYF
TRBD1	TRBV5-1	few	TRBJ2-7	15	TGCGCCAGCAGCCCCGGACAGGGCTCGATGGGAGAGCAGTACTTC	CASSPGQGSMGEQYF
TRBD1	TRBV27	.	TRBJ1-2	14	TGTGCCAGCAGTCTGACAGGGACCTCCTATGACTACACCTTC	CASSLTGTSYDYTF
.	TRBV5-6	few	TRBJ2-4	16	TGTGCCAGCAGCCTTACAGGGCCGATCCTTAAAAACATTCAGTACTTC	CASSLTGPILKNIQYF
.	TRBV6-1	many	TRBJ2-7	11	TGTGCCAGCAGTGAACAGTACGAGCAGTACTTC	CASSEQYEQYF
.	TRBV12-3/TRBV12-4	.	TRBJ2-7	14	TGTGCCAGCAGTTTAACGGGAGTAGTCTACGAGCAGTACTTC	CASSLTGVVYEQYF
.	TRBV6-5	few	TRBJ2-4	18	TGTGCCAGCAGTTACTCGAAGACAGCCTTTACTACCAAAAACATTCAGTACTTC	CASSYSKTAFTTKNIQYF
.	TRBV7-8	.	TRBJ1-1	16	TGTGCCAGCAGCTTAGCGGGAGGGGGGGCGCGTGCGAAGGCTTTCTTT	CASSLAGGGARAKAFF
TRBD2	TRBV24-1	.	TRBJ2-1	15	TGTGCCACCAGTGCGGGCGGGAGTATCGACAATGAGCAGTTCTTC	CATSAGGSIDNEQFF
.	TRBV6-6	few	TRBJ2-4	15	TGTGCCAGCAGTTACCCCGGGAGAGTTGAAAACATTCAGTACTTC	CASSYPGRVENIQYF
TRBD2	TRBV5-1	few	TRBJ2-7	14	TGCGCCAGCAGCTTGGGGGCTAGCGGGAGGCCTTCGTACTTC	CASSLGASGRPSYF
.	TRBV7-3	few	TRBJ1-3	15	TGTGCCAGCAGCTTAAGGTCCGGCACTGGAAACACCATATATTTT	CASSLRSGTGNTIYF
.	TRBV20-1	.	TRBJ1-5	13	TGCAGTGCTAGAGATTACGACAATCAGCCCCAGCATTTT	CSARDYDNQPQHF
.	TRBV28	once	TRBJ1-2	11	TGTGCCAGCAGTTTCGCAGGGGGCTACACCTTC	CASSFAGGYTF
TRBD1	TRBV28	many	TRBJ2-1	14	TGTGCCAGCAGTTCGGGACAGTTGGTCGATGAGCAGTTCTTC	CASSSGQLVDEQFF
.	TRBV19	.	TRBJ1-4	15	TGTGCCAGTAGTCCTGCGACAGGCTCTTTGCTGGAACTGTTTTTT	CASSPATGSLLELFF
.	TRBV2	.	TRBJ2-6	16	TGTGCCAGCAGGGACCCGGACAGAGCTGGGGCCAACGTCCTGACTTTC	CASRDPDRAGANVLTF
TRBD1	TRBV7-9	.	TRBJ2-5	18	TGTGCCAGCAGCCTAGGTGGACAGGGTCGATCTTTCCGGGAGACCCAGTACTTC	CASSLGGQGRSFRETQYF
TRBD1	TRBV13	.	TRBJ2-1	17	TGTGCCAGCAGCTTAAAATCAGGACAGGGCCCCTACAATGAGCAGTTCTTC	CASSLKSGQGPYNEQFF
.	TRBV5-1	few	TRBJ2-6	15	TGCGCCAGCAGTATTCTGGGATCCGGGGCCAACGTCCTGACTTTC	CASSILGSGANVLTF
.	TRBV25-1	few	TRBJ2-3	13	TGTGCCAGCAGTGAATATCTGCGGGATACGCAGTATTTT	CASSEYLRDTQYF
.	TRBV6-1	.	TRBJ2-7	15	TGTGCCAGCAGTGAGTCACTAGCAAGGAGCTACGAGCAGTACTTC	CASSESLARSYEQYF
TRBD1	TRBV13	.	TRBJ2-7	13	TGTGCCAGCAGCGTCAATACAGGGGGCGAGCAGTACTTC	CASSVNTGGEQYF
TRBD1	TRBV4-3	.	TRBJ2-1	16	TGCGCCAGCAGCCAAGATGTCAGGGGGTCCTACAATGAGCAGTTCTTC	CASSQDVRGSYNEQFF
TRBD2	TRBV20-1	few	TRBJ2-7	14	TGCAGTGCTAGTAAACCGGGACTAGGGGGGGAGCAGTACTTC	CSASKPGLGGEQYF